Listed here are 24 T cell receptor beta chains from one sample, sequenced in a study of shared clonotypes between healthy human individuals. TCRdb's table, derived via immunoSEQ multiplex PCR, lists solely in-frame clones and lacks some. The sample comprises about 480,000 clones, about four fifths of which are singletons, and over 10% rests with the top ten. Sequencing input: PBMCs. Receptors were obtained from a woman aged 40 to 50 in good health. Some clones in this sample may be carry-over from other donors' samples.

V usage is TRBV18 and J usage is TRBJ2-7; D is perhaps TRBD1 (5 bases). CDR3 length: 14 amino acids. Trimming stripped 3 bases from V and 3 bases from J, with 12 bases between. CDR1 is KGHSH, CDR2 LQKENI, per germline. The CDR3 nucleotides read TGTGCCAGCTCACCCGACAGTTCGGGCTACGAGCAGTACTTC. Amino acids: CASSPDSSGYEQYF.

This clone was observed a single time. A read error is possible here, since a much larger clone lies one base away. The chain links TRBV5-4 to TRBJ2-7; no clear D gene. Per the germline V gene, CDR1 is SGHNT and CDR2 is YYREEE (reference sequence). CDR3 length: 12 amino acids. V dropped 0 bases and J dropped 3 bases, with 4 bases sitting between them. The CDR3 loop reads CASSLGGYEQYF. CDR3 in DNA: TGTGCCAGCAGCTTGGGGGGCTACGAGCAGTACTTC.

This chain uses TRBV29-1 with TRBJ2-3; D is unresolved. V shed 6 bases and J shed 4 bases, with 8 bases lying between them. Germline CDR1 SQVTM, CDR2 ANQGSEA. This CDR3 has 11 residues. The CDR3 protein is CSVRYSDTQYF. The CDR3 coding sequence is TGCAGCGTCAGATACTCAGATACGCAGTATTTT.

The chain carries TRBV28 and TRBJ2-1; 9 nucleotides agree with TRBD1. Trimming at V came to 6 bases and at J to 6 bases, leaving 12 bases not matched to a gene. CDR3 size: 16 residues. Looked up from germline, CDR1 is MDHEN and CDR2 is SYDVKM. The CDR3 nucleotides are TGTGCCAGCAGGTCCTCCGGGACAGGGTTTGTCAATGAGCAGTTCTTC. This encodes CASRSSGTGFVNEQFF.

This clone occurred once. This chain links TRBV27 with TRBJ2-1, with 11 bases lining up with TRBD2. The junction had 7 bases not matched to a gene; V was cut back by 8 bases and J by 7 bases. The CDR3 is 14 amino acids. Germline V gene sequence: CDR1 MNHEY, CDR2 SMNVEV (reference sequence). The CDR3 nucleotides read TGTGCCAGCTCGATAGCGGGAGGGTGGAATGAGCAGTTCTTC. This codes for CASSIAGGWNEQFF.

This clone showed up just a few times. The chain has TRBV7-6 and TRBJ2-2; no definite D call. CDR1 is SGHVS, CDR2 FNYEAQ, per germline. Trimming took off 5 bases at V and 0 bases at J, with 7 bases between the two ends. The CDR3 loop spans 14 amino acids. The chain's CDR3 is CASSLSTNTGELFF. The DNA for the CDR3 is TGTGCCAGCAGCCTAAGCACGAACACCGGGGAGCTGTTTTTT.

For the CDR3, the DNA is TGTGCCAGCAGTTCGCGACAGGGCCCGGATCAGCCCCAGCATTTT. Protein sequence: CASSSRQGPDQPQHF. J is TRBJ1-5 and V is TRBV27; 7 bases fit TRBD1. The CDR3 contains 15 residues. Unmatched junction bases numbered 8, after V lost 4 bases and J lost 5 bases. Per germline, CDR1 MNHEY and CDR2 SMNVEV (reference sequence).

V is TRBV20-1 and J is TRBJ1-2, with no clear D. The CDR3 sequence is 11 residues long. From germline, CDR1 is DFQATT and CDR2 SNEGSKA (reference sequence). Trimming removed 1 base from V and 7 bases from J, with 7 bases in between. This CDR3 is CSARVPGGYTF. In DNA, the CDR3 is TGCAGTGCTAGAGTCCCGGGTGGCTACACCTTC.

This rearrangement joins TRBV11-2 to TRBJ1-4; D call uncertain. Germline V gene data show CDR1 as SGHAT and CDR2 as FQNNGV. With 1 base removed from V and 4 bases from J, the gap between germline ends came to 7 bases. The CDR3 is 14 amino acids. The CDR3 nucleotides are TGTGCCAGCAGCTTAGGGGCCTATAATGAAAAACTGTTTTTT. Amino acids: CASSLGAYNEKLFF.

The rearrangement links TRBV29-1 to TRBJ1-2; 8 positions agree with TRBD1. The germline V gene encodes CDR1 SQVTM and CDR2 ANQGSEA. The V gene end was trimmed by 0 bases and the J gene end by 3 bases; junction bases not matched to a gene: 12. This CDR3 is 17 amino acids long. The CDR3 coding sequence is TGCAGCGTTGAAGATCAGTCCCCGCGACAGGGGTACTATGGCTACACCTTC. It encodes CSVEDQSPRQGYYGYTF.

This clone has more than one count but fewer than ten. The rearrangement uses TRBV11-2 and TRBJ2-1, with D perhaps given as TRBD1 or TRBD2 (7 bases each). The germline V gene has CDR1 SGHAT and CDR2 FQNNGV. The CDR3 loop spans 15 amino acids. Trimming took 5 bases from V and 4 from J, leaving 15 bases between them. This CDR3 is CASSRGRGLYNEQFF. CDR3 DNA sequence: TGTGCCAGCAGCCGAGGGAGGGGGCTATACAATGAGCAGTTCTTC.

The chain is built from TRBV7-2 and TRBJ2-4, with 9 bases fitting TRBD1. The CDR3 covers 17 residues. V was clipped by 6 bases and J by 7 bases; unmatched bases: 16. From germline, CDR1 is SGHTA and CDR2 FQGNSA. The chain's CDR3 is CASSARLPGQGQNIQYF. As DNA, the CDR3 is TGTGCCAGCAGTGCCCGCCTACCGGGACAGGGACAGAACATTCAGTACTTC.

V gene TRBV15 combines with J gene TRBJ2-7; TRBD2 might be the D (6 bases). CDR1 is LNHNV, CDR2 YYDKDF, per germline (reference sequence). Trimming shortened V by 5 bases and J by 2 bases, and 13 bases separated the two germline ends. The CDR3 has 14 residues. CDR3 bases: TGTGCCACCAGCCCCCGGGACTCAGCCTACGAGCAGTACTTC. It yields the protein CATSPRDSAYEQYF.

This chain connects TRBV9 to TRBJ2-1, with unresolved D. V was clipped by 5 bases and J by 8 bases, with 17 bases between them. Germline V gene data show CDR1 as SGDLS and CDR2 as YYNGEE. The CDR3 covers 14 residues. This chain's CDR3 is CASSPGHRTHEQFF. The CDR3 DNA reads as TGTGCCAGCAGTCCGGGCCATCGAACCCATGAGCAGTTCTTC. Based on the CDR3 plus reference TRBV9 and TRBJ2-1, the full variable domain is DSGVTQTPKHLITATGQRVTLRCSPRSGDLSVYWYQQSLDQGLQFLIQYYNGEERAKGNILERFSAQQFPDLHSELNLSSLELGDSALYFCASSPGHRTHEQFFGPGTRLTVL.

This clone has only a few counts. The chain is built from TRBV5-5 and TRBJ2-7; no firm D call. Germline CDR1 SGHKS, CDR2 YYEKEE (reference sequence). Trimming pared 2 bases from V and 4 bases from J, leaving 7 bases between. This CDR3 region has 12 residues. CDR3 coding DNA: TGTGCCAGCAGCTTAGACCGATACGAGCAGTACTTC. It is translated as CASSLDRYEQYF.

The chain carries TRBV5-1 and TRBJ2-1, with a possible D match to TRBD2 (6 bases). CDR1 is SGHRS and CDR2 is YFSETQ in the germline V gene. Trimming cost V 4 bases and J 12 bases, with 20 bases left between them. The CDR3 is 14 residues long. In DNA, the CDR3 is TGCGCCAGCAGCACCGGGACTGGGAATTTGGCGCAGTTCTTC. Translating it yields CASSTGTGNLAQFF.

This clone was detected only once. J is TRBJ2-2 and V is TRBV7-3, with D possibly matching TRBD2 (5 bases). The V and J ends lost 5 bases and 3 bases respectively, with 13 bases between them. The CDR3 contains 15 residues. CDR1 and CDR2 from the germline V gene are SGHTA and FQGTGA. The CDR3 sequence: CASSPLIGDTGELFF. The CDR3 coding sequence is TGTGCCAGCAGCCCCCTAATCGGGGACACCGGGGAGCTGTTTTTT. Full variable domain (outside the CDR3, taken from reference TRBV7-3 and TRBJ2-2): GAGVSQTPSNKVTEKGKYVELRCDPISGHTALYWYRQSLGQGPEFLIYFQGTGAADDSGLPNDRFFAVRPEGSVSTLKIQRTERGDSAVYLCASSPLIGDTGELFFGEGSRLTVL.

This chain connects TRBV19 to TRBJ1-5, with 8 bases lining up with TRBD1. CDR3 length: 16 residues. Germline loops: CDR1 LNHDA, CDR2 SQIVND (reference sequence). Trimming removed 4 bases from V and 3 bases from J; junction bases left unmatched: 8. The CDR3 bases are TGTGCCAGTAGTACACGCCAGGGGGCATACAATCAGCCCCAGCATTTT. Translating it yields CASSTRQGAYNQPQHF.

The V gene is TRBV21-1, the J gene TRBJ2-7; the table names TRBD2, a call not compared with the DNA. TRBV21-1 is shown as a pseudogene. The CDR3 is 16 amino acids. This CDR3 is CASSKSGGYWAYEQYF. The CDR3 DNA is TGTGCCAGCAGCAAATCCGGGGGTTATTGGGCCTACGAGCAGTACTTC.

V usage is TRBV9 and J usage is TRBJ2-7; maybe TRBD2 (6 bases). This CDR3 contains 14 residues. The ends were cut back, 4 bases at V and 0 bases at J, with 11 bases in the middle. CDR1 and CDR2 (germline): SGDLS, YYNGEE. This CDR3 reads CASSPSSVSYEQYF. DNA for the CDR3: TGTGCCAGCAGCCCGTCTAGCGTCTCCTACGAGCAGTACTTC.

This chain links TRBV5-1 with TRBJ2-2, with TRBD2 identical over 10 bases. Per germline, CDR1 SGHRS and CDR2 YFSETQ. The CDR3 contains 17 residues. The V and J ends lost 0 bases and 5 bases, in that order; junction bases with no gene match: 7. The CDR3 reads CASSLVLAGPVTGELFF. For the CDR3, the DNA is TGCGCCAGCAGCTTGGTACTAGCGGGGCCAGTTACCGGGGAGCTGTTTTTT.

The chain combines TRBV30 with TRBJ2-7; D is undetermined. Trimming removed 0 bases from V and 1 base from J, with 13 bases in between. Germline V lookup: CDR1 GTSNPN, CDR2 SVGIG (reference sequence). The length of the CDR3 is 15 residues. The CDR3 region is CAWSVIEYGSYEQYF. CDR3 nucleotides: TGTGCCTGGAGTGTAATAGAGTATGGGTCCTACGAGCAGTACTTC.

CDR3 bases: TGTGCCAGCAGCTTGAGCGGACAGTCCTGGAAAAACGAGCAGTACTTC. It specifies CASSLSGQSWKNEQYF. The rearrangement joins TRBV5-6 to TRBJ2-5, with D possibly being TRBD1 (6 bases). The J call is doubtful: the DNA matches TRBJ2-7 better. Germline assignment: CDR1 SGHDT and CDR2 YYEEEE. The CDR3 runs 16 residues.

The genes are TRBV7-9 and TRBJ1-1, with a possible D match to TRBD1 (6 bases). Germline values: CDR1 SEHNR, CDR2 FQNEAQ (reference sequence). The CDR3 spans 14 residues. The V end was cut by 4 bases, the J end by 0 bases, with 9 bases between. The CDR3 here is CASSSQGLNTEAFF. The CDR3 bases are TGTGCCAGCAGCTCGCAGGGGCTGAACACTGAAGCTTTCTTT. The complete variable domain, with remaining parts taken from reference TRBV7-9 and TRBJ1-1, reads DTGVSQNPRHKITKRGQNVTFRCDPISEHNRLYWYRQTLGQGPEFLTYFQNEAQLEKSRLLSDRFSAERPKGSFSTLEIQRTEQGDSAMYLCASSSQGLNTEAFFGQGTRLTVV.